This entry lists 16 T cell receptor beta chains sequenced from one sample in a study of neoadjuvant nivolumab and ipilimumab in lung cancer. Assay used: immunoSEQ multiplex PCR; TCRdb lists only in-frame clones, some missing. Altogether 25,000 to 35,000 clones are present, 90% being singletons, with the ten largest covering roughly 4.5%. The sample was peripheral blood, taken after neoadjuvant nivolumab, alone or with ipilimumab, at or shortly before surgery. Source of these receptors: an adult with non-small cell lung cancer.

J is TRBJ2-3 and V is TRBV29-1; D gene unclear. V lost 4 bases, J lost 0 bases, and 5 bases lay in between. CDR3 size: 12 residues. Germline assignment: CDR1 SQVTM and CDR2 ANQGSEA. CDR3 DNA: TGCAGCGTTGCCCCTAGCACAGATACGCAGTATTTT. Protein sequence: CSVAPSTDTQYF.

The rearrangement joins TRBV4-2 to TRBJ1-3; unclear D gene. The CDR3 loop spans 13 amino acids. Trimming removed 4 bases from V and 4 bases from J, with 8 bases in between. The germline V gene encodes CDR1 LGHNA and CDR2 YNFKEQ. The CDR3 region is CASSRVSGNTIYF. The CDR3 DNA is TGTGCCAGCAGCCGTGTTTCGGGAAACACCATATATTTT.

CDR3 loop: CATGQVDTEAFF. The CDR3 DNA reads as TGTGCCACGGGCCAGGTGGACACTGAAGCTTTCTTT. J is TRBJ1-1 and V is TRBV2; D gene unclear. Germline loops: CDR1 SNHLY, CDR2 FYNNEI. V lost 10 bases and J lost 3, with 12 bases in between. This CDR3 spans 12 amino acids. The full variable domain, in which reference TRBV2 and TRBJ1-1 provide the parts outside the CDR3, is EPEVTQTPSHQVTQMGQEVILRCVPISNHLYFYWYRQILGQKVEFLVSFYNNEISEKSEIFDDQFSVERPDGSNFTLKIRSTKLEDSAMYFCATGQVDTEAFFGQGTRLTVV.

The chain couples TRBV5-1 to TRBJ2-5; a possible D gene is TRBD2 (5 bases). The V gene's germline CDR1 is SGHRS and CDR2 YFSETQ. CDR3 length: 14 amino acids. Trimming removed 2 bases from V and 5 bases from J, with 13 bases in between. The CDR3 nucleotides are TGCGCCAGCAGCTTAGAAGCGGTCGGGGAGACCCAGTACTTC. Its translation is CASSLEAVGETQYF.

The chain links TRBV11-2 to TRBJ2-3; D is ambiguous. Germline CDR1 SGHAT, CDR2 FQNNGV. The CDR3 contains 13 residues. Trimming took off 1 base at V and 9 bases at J, with 11 bases between the two ends. DNA for the CDR3: TGTGCCAGCAGCTTAGGGTACGTAGGCACGCAGTATTTT. Amino acids: CASSLGYVGTQYF.

The chain uses TRBV5-1 and TRBJ2-5, with D perhaps matching TRBD2 (7 bases). From germline, CDR1 is SGHRS and CDR2 YFSETQ. This CDR3 comprises 14 residues. The V end was cut by 4 bases, the J end by 3 bases, with 13 bases between. DNA for the CDR3: TGCGCCAGCAGCAGGGCGGGGGACAAAGAGACCCAGTACTTC. Its translation is CASSRAGDKETQYF.

This chain connects TRBV10-1 to TRBJ2-7; tentatively, D is TRBD2 (6 bases). Germline loops: CDR1 WNHNN, CDR2 SYGVQD (reference sequence). With 2 bases removed from V and 6 bases from J, the gap between germline ends came to 11 bases. The length of the CDR3 is 13 residues. The CDR3: CASSEPSGGEQYF. The CDR3 DNA reads as TGCGCCAGCAGTGAGCCTTCCGGGGGCGAGCAGTACTTC.

The chain links TRBV14 to TRBJ2-7; TRBD2 matches at 8 bases. V lost 4 bases and J lost 4; bases outside the gene matches: 6. Germline V gives CDR1 SGHDN, CDR2 FVKESK. The CDR3 runs to 14 residues. The CDR3 region has the DNA TGTGCCAGCAGCCCCGTACTAGCGGTTTACGAGCAGTACTTC. Residues: CASSPVLAVYEQYF. The whole variable domain, remainder taken from reference TRBV14 and TRBJ2-7, is EAGVTQFPSHSVIEKGQTVTLRCDPISGHDNLYWYRRVMGKEIKFLLHFVKESKQDESGMPNNRFLAERTGGTYSTLKVQPAELEDSGVYFCASSPVLAVYEQYFGPGTRLTVT.

The CDR3 DNA sequence: TGCGCCAGCAGCTTGTGGACAGGGAATTCACCCCTCCACTTT. As protein: CASSLWTGNSPLHF. V usage is TRBV5-1 and J usage is TRBJ1-6, with 8 bases identical to TRBD1. The germline V gene encodes CDR1 SGHRS and CDR2 YFSETQ. V shed 1 base, J shed 7 bases, and the junction held 1 base outside the gene matches. This CDR3 region has 14 residues. The entire variable domain, with the rest obtained from reference TRBV5-1 and TRBJ1-6, is as follows: KAGVTQTPRYLIKTRGQQVTLSCSPISGHRSVSWYQQTPGQGLQFLFEYFSETQRNKGNFPGRFSGRQFSNSRSEMNVSTLELGDSALYLCASSLWTGNSPLHFGNGTRLTVT.

V is TRBV9 and J is TRBJ1-6; TRBD1 matches 7 bases. The CDR3 is 15 amino acids. Germline V gene data show CDR1 as SGDLS and CDR2 as YYNGEE. The J segment lost 3 bases and the V segment lost 4 bases, leaving 4 bases of the junction unmatched. The CDR3 DNA is TGTGCCAGCAGCCCCCGGGACAGCTATAATTCACCCCTCCACTTT. Translated, it gives CASSPRDSYNSPLHF.

V gene TRBV4-1 combines with J gene TRBJ1-1; possible D gene TRBD1, 6 bases. Germline assignment: CDR1 MGHRA and CDR2 YSYEKL. There are 18 residues in the CDR3. The germline V and J ends were trimmed by 2 bases and 5 bases, with 24 bases remaining between them. CDR3 DNA: TGCGCCAGCAGCCAACGGGGACAAGCCTCACGGGGAAGGACTGAAGCTTTCTTT. It yields the protein CASSQRGQASRGRTEAFF.

The rearrangement uses TRBV15 and TRBJ2-3; TRBD2 is a possible D gene (6 bases). Germline V gives CDR1 LNHNV, CDR2 YYDKDF (reference sequence). The CDR3 sequence is 16 residues long. The V and J ends lost 5 bases and 1 base respectively, with 16 bases between them. For the CDR3, the DNA is TGTGCCACCAGCGGCGCCTTGGGGGGACGCACAGATACGCAGTATTTT. Encoded protein: CATSGALGGRTDTQYF. The full variable domain, in which reference TRBV15 and TRBJ2-3 provide the parts outside the CDR3, is DAMVIQNPRYQVTQFGKPVTLSCSQTLNHNVMYWYQQKSSQAPKLLFHYYDKDFNNEADTPDNFQSRRPNTSFCFLDIRSPGLGDTAMYLCATSGALGGRTDTQYFGPGTRLTVL.

The chain employs TRBV5-1 and TRBJ1-2; D might be TRBD1 (5 bases). The V end lost 0 bases, the J end lost 4 bases, and 7 bases lay between the germline ends. Germline V CDR1 and CDR2: SGHRS, YFSETQ. The CDR3 totals 13 residues. The CDR3 sequence is CASSLGDSYGYTF. CDR3 DNA: TGCGCCAGCAGCTTGGGCGACAGCTATGGCTACACCTTC.

In its sample, this clone was seen a few times. V is TRBV6-5 and J is TRBJ1-6, with D perhaps TRBD1 (5 bases). Trimming left V 6 bases short and J 7 bases short, with 13 bases between. Germline CDR1 reads MNHEY; CDR2 reads SVGAGI. This CDR3 has 14 residues. In nucleotides, the CDR3 is TGTGCCAGCAGGATAGGGACGGTGAATTCACCCCTCCACTTT. It is translated as CASRIGTVNSPLHF.

This clone was counted once. V is TRBV6-5 and J is TRBJ1-2, with D tentatively TRBD1 (5 bases). Germline CDR1 MNHEY, CDR2 SVGAGI. V was clipped by 5 bases and J by 5 bases, with 6 bases between them. This CDR3 has 11 residues. CDR3 sequence reads: CASSPGYGYTF. As DNA, the CDR3 is TGTGCCAGCAGTCCAGGGTATGGCTACACCTTC.

The chain recombines TRBV29-1 with TRBJ2-2, with a possible D match to TRBD1 (6 bases). V lost 7 bases, J lost 5 bases, and 17 bases lay in between. Germline lookup yields CDR1 SQVTM and CDR2 ANQGSEA. There are 14 residues in the CDR3. The DNA of the CDR3 is TGCAGCGCCGGAGACTTAGGGGGTACCGGGGAGCTGTTTTTT. It translates to CSAGDLGGTGELFF.